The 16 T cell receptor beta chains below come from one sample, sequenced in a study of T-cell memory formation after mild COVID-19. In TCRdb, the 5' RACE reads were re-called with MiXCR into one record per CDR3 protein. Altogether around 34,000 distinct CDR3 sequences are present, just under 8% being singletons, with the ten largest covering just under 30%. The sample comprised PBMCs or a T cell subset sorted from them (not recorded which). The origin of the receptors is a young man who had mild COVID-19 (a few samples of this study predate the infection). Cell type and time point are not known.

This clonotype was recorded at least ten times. CDR3 DNA: TGTGCCAGCAGTTTCTCGTTTCGGGGGACAGGGTACGAAAAACTGTTTTTT. It is translated as CASSFSFRGTGYEKLFF. This chain joins TRBV12-3 or TRBV12-4 and TRBJ1-4; 9 nucleotides match TRBD1. This CDR3 is built from 17 residues. J gave up 8 bases and V 3 bases, and 13 bases lay outside the gene matches.

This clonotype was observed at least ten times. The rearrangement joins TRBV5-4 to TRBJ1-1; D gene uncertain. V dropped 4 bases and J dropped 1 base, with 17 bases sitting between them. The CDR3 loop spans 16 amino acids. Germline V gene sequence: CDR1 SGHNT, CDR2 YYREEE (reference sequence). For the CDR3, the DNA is TGTGCCAGCAGCCGTTTCGACCGCGTTACGAACACTGAAGCTTTCTTT. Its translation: CASSRFDRVTNTEAFF.

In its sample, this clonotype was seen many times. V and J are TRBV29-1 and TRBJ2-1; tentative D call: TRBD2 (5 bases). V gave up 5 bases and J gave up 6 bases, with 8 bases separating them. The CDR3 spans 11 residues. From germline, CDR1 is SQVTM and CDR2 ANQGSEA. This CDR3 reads CSVSGVNEQFF. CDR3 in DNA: TGCAGCGTTTCCGGGGTCAATGAGCAGTTCTTC.

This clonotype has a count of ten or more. In DNA, the CDR3 is TGTGCCAGCAGTTTAGTAGGGGGGACATACGAGCAGTACTTC. Its protein is CASSLVGGTYEQYF. This chain links TRBV12-3 or TRBV12-4 with TRBJ2-7; D assignment may be TRBD1 or TRBD2 (6 bases each). V dropped 1 base and J dropped 4 bases, with 11 bases sitting between them. The CDR3 runs 14 residues.

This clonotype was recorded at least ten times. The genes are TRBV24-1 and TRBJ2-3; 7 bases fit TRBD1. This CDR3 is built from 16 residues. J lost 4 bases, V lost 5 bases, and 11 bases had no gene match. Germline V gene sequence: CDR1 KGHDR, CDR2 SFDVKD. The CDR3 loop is CATSVTGTDNSDTQYF. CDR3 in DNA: TGTGCCACCAGTGTTACAGGGACAGATAATTCAGATACGCAGTATTTT.

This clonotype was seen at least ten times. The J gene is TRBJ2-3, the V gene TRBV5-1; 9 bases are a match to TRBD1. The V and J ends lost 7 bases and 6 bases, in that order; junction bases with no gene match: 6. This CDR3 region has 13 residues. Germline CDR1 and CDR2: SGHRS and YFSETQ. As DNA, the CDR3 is TGCGCCAGCGAGGGACAGGGCTTCGATACGCAGTATTTT. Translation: CASEGQGFDTQYF.

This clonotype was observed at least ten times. CDR3 bases: TGTGCCTGGAGAAGGACAGGGGCACACGAGCAGTACTTC. Protein: CAWRRTGAHEQYF. The rearrangement uses TRBV30 and TRBJ2-7; 9 nucleotides match TRBD1. The germline V gene has CDR1 GTSNPN and CDR2 SVGIG (reference sequence). The CDR3 contains 13 residues. The trim removed 3 bases at V and 5 bases at J, leaving 5 bases unmatched.

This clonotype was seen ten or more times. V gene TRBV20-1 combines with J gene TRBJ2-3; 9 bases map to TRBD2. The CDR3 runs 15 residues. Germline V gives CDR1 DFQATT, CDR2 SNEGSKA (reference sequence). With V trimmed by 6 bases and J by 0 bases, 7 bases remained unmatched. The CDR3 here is CSAPTTSGSTDTQYF. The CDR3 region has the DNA TGCAGTGCCCCGACTACTAGCGGGAGCACAGATACGCAGTATTTT.

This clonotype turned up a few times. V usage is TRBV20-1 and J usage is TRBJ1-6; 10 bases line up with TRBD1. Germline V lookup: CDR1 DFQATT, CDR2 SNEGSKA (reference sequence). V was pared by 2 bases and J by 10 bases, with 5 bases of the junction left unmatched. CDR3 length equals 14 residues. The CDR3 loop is CSARQGQGESPLHF. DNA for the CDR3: TGCAGTGCTAGACAAGGACAGGGGGAGTCACCCCTCCACTTT.

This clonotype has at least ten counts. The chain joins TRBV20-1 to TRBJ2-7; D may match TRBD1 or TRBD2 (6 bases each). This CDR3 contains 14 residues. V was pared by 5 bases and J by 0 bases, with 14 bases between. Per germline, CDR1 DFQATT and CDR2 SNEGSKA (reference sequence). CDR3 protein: CSALQGGSSYEQYF. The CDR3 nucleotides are TGCAGTGCTCTTCAAGGGGGGAGCTCCTACGAGCAGTACTTC.

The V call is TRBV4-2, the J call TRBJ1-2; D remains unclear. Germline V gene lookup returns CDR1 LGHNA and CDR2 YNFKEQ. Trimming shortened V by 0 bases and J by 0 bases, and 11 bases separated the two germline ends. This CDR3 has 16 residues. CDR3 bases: TGTGCCAGCAGCCAAGATGTGGCCGTAGCTAACTATGGCTACACCTTC. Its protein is CASSQDVAVANYGYTF.

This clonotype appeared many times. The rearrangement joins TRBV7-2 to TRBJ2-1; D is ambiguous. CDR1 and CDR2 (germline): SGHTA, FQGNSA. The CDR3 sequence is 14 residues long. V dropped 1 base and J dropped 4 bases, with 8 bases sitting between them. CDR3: CASSLEGSYNEQFF. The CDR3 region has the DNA TGTGCCAGCAGCTTAGAGGGCTCGTACAATGAGCAGTTCTTC.

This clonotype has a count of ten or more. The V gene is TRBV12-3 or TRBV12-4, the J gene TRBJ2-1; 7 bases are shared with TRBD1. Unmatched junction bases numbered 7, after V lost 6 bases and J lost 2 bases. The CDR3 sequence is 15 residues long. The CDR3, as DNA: TGTGCCAGCAGCTATGACAGGGTTGCCTACAATGAGCAGTTCTTC. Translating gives CASSYDRVAYNEQFF.

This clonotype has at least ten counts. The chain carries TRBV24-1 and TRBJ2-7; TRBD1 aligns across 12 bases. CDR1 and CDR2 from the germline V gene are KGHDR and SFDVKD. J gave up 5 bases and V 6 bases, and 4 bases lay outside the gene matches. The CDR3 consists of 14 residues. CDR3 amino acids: CATSRGQGADEQYF. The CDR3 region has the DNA TGTGCCACCAGTAGGGGACAGGGGGCCGACGAGCAGTACTTC.

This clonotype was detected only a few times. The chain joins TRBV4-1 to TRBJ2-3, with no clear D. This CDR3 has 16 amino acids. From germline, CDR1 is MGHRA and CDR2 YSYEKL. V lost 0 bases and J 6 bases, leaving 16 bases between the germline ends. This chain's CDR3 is CASSQESLPSLDTQYF. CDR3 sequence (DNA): TGCGCCAGCAGCCAAGAGTCCTTACCCTCCTTGGATACGCAGTATTTT.

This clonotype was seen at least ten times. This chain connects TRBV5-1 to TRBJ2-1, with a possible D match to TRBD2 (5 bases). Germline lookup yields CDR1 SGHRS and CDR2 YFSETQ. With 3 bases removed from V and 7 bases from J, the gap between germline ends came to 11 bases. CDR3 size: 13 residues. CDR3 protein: CASSSTSHNEQFF. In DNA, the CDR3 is TGCGCCAGCAGCTCCACTAGTCATAATGAGCAGTTCTTC.